This T cell receptor beta chain was captured by sequencing in a study of tissue T cells after allogeneic stem cell transplantation. Generated by immunoSEQ multiplex PCR, the TCRdb table keeps only in-frame clones and is missing some. Of 3,100 or so clones in the sample, around 43% were seen once. The time point denotes: mouse harvest day 14 after allogeneic transplant. Mouse grafts combined 10^7 T-cell-depleted bone marrow cells with 10^6 splenic CD5+ T cells. There are a few counts of this clone. The gene symbols are mouse symbols. The sequenced sample was gut tissue. The origin of this receptor is a female BALB/c mouse given C57BL/6 T cells with graft-versus-host disease after an allogeneic hematopoietic cell transplant.

The CDR3 loop is CASSQERGGTEVFF. The CDR3 DNA, read in part, is TGTGCCAGCAGCCAAGAGAGGGGAGGCACAGAAGTCTTC. This sequence joins TRBV5 and TRBJ1-1, with D possibly TRBD1 on 5 matching bases. Read sequence stops 1 residue before the CDR3 end, and the germline J gene provides the missing end. V shed 0 bases and J shed 4 bases, with 9 bases lying between them. CDR1 and CDR2 (germline): LGHNA, YNLKQL (reference sequence). The CDR3 spans 14 residues.